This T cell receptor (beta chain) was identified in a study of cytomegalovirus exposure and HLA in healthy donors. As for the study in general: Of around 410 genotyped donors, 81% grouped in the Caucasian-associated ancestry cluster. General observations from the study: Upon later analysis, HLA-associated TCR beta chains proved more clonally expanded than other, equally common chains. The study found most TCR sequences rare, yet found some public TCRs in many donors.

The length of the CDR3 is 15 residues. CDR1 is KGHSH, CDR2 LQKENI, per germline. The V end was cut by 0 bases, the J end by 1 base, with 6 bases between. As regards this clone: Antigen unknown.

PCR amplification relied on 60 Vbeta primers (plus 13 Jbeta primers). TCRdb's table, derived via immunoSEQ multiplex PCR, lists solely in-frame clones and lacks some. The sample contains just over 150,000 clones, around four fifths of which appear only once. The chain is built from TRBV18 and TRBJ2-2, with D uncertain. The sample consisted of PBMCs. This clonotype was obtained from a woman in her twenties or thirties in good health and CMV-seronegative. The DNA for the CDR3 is TGTGCCAGCTCACCACCGTCCAGGAACACCGGGGAGCTGTTTTTT. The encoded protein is CASSPPSRNTGELFF. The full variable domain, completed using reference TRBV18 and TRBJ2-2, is NAGVMQNPRHLVRRRGQEARLRCSPMKGHSHVYWYRQLPEEGLKFMVYLQKENIIDESGMPKERFSAEFPKEGPSILRIQQVVRGDSAAYFCASSPPSRNTGELFFGEGSRLTVL.